There are a few counts of the clone carrying this T cell receptor (beta chain). The data were obtained in a study of blood T cell repertoires in COVID-19. Overall study context: Collection of acute and convalescent COVID-19 samples took place in the United States, Italy and Spain. Nucleic acid was either cDNA or gDNA, and it came from T cells, B-cell-depleted T cells, or PBMCs.

As originally analysed: Cell counts per sample came from amplifying reference gene primers. Measured with immunoSEQ multiplex PCR; TCRdb has only the in-frame clones, and not every one. Clone size and V and J calls were adopted from that table, with D and trimming inferred from the DNA. The sample holds around 60,000 clones; roughly 77% are singletons and the top ten take about 15%. V lost 0 bases and J 7 bases, leaving 10 bases between the germline ends. The CDR3 is made up of 13 amino acids. The germline CDR1 and CDR2 sequences are SGHRS and YFSETQ. The source material was peripheral blood. The sequence was obtained from an older man with acute or convalescent COVID-19. The V gene is TRBV5-1, the J gene TRBJ1-2, with a possible D match to TRBD1 (6 bases). The CDR3 sequence is CASSLALGAGYTF. The CDR3 bases are TGCGCCAGCAGCTTGGCCTTGGGGGCTGGCTACACCTTC.